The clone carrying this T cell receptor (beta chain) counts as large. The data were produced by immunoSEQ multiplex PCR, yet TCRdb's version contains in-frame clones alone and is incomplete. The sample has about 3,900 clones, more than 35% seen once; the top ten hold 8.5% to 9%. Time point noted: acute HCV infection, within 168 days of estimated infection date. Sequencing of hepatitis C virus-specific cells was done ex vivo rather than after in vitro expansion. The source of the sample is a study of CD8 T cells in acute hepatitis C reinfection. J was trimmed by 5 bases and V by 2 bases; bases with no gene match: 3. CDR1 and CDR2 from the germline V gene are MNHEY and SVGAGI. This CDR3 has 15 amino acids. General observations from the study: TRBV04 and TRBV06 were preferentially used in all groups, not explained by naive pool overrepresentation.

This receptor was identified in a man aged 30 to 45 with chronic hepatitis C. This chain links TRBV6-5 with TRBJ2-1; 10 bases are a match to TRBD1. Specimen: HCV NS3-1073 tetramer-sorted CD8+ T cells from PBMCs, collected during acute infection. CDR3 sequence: CASSYAGQGDNEQFF. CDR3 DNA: TGTGCCAGCAGTTACGCCGGACAGGGGGACAATGAGCAGTTCTTC.